The source of this T cell receptor beta chain is a study of blood T cell repertoires in COVID-19. Overall study context: Acute-phase and convalescent COVID-19 samples originated in the United States, Italy and Spain. Sample material is recorded as cDNA or gDNA derived from T cells, B-cell-depleted T cells, or PBMCs.

The germline V gene has CDR1 KGHDR and CDR2 SFDVKD. V lost 5 bases to trimming and J lost 6 bases, with 16 bases between them. The CDR3 consists of 14 residues. Per the study methods: Researchers report that nucleated cell counts were estimated from reference gene primer amplification. The table came from immunoSEQ multiplex PCR; TCRdb's copy has only in-frame clones and leaves some out. That table is the source of V, J and clone size, and D and trimming were worked out from the DNA. There are 250,000 to 300,000 clones in the sample; over 80% occur only once, and about 4.5% lies in the top ten. The V and J genes are TRBV24-1 and TRBJ2-7; perhaps TRBD1 as D (6 bases). The sequenced sample was peripheral blood. The receptor was derived from a man aged 55 to 70 who had recovered from COVID-19. The CDR3 loop is CATSASDRPGEQYF. In DNA form, the CDR3 reads TGTGCCACCAGTGCCTCCGACAGGCCAGGCGAGCAGTACTTC.